These 24 T cell receptor beta chains share one sample of origin, sequenced in a study of CD8 T cells in Susac syndrome. Random hexamers were used to reverse transcribe the RNA input (about 0.45 to 1 ug). TCRdb independently ran MiXCR on the immunoSEQ multiplex PCR reads; one entry per CDR3 protein. The sample has some 200,000 distinct CDR3 sequences, 95% seen once. Specimen: CD8+ T cells from PBMCs. All receptors derive from a human donor with Susac syndrome.

CDR3 DNA sequence: TGTGCCAGCAGCCCTGCCAGGGGAGTGGAGCAGTACTTC. The encoded protein is CASSPARGVEQYF. This chain links TRBV3-1 with TRBJ2-7; D is perhaps TRBD1 (6 bases). The CDR3 has 13 amino acids. Trimming took off 4 bases at V and 7 bases at J, with 14 bases between the two ends. The germline CDR1 and CDR2 sequences are LGHDT and YNNKEL (reference sequence).

The chain combines TRBV3-1 with TRBJ1-1; 9 nucleotides align to TRBD1. V lost 0 bases, J lost 6 bases, and 11 bases stayed unmatched. CDR3 length: 17 residues. Looked up from germline, CDR1 is LGHDT and CDR2 is YNNKEL (reference sequence). The CDR3 DNA follows: TGTGCCAGCAGCCAAGAATACTGGACAGGGGAGTTTCCTGAAGCTTTCTTT. This gives the protein CASSQEYWTGEFPEAFF. Looking up the rest from reference TRBV3-1 and TRBJ1-1 gives the full variable domain: DTAVSQTPKYLVTQMGNDKSIKCEQNLGHDTMYWYKQDSKKFLKIMFSYNNKELIINETVPNRFSPKSPDKAHLNLHINSLELGDSAVYFCASSQEYWTGEFPEAFFGQGTRLTVV.

This clonotype was recorded only once. The chain combines TRBV11-2 with TRBJ2-7, with D unresolved. The CDR3 has 13 amino acids. The germline CDR1 and CDR2 sequences are SGHAT and FQNNGV. Trimming shortened V by 1 base and J by 5 bases, and 9 bases separated the two germline ends. CDR3 in DNA: TGTGCCAGCAGCTTAGCCCCCAGCCACGAGCAGTACTTC. Protein sequence: CASSLAPSHEQYF.

The V and J genes are TRBV20-1 and TRBJ1-4; D gene uncertain. Looked up from germline, CDR1 is DFQATT and CDR2 is SNEGSKA (reference sequence). The CDR3 spans 14 residues. Trimming removed 4 bases from V and 0 bases from J, with 9 bases in between. The CDR3 bases are TGCAGTGCTATCGAGGGATCAACTAATGAAAAACTGTTTTTT. Protein sequence: CSAIEGSTNEKLFF.

The chain uses TRBV4-1 and TRBJ1-1, with D perhaps TRBD1 (5 bases). CDR1 is MGHRA and CDR2 is YSYEKL in the germline V gene. V was clipped by 3 bases and J by 2 bases, with 16 bases between them. The CDR3 sequence is 16 residues long. The DNA for the CDR3 is TGCGCCAGCAGCCAGGCACCGGGACTCCTAAACACTGAAGCTTTCTTT. Translating it yields CASSQAPGLLNTEAFF.

This chain links TRBV13 with TRBJ2-7; TRBD1 agrees at 11 bases. The J segment lost 2 bases and the V segment lost 5 bases, leaving 11 bases of the junction unmatched. Per germline, CDR1 PRHDT and CDR2 FYEKMQ (reference sequence). This CDR3 spans 17 amino acids. CDR3: CASSTGQGASFPYEQYF. CDR3 DNA sequence: TGTGCCAGCAGCACCGGACAGGGGGCGTCCTTCCCCTACGAGCAGTACTTC.

V and J are TRBV5-1 and TRBJ1-2, with TRBD1 identical over 7 bases. V shed 2 bases and J 0 bases; nucleotides not matched to a gene: 7. The V gene's germline CDR1 is SGHRS and CDR2 YFSETQ. This CDR3 spans 16 amino acids. CDR3 DNA: TGCGCCAGCAGCTTTCCCGACAGGGCGGCTAACTATGGCTACACCTTC. Protein sequence: CASSFPDRAANYGYTF.

The rearrangement uses TRBV5-1 and TRBJ1-5; D perhaps matches TRBD1 (5 bases). The CDR3 covers 15 residues. The germline V and J ends were trimmed by 0 bases and 3 bases, with 10 bases remaining between them. The germline V gene has CDR1 SGHRS and CDR2 YFSETQ. In DNA, the CDR3 is TGCGCCAGCAGCTTGGGTCAGGGAGCCAATCAGCCCCAGCATTTT. This sequence encodes CASSLGQGANQPQHF.

As DNA, the CDR3 is TGTGCCAGCAGCCCCTTGACTAGCGTGTCCTACGAGCAGTACTTC. Protein: CASSPLTSVSYEQYF. V usage is TRBV12-3 or TRBV12-4 and J usage is TRBJ2-7, with 8 bases lining up with TRBD2. V trimming: 6 bases; J trimming: 1 base; junction bases outside the gene matches: 8. This CDR3 has 15 amino acids.

The rearrangement links TRBV7-2 to TRBJ2-1; perhaps TRBD1 as D (6 bases). Germline V CDR1 and CDR2: SGHTA, FQGNSA. With 5 bases removed from V and 0 bases from J, the gap between germline ends came to 14 bases. There are 16 residues in the CDR3. The CDR3 sequence is CASSATGTNSYNEQFF. CDR3 coding DNA: TGTGCCAGCAGCGCCACCGGGACAAACTCCTACAATGAGCAGTTCTTC.

V and J are TRBV20-1 and TRBJ2-6; TRBD1 matches at 7 bases. The CDR3 is 18 residues long. Trimming took 4 bases from V and 1 from J; bases not matched to a gene: 13. Germline CDR1 is DFQATT and CDR2 is SNEGSKA (reference sequence). The CDR3 protein is CSATEQGTVSSGANVLTF. CDR3 DNA sequence: TGCAGTGCTACCGAGCAGGGGACAGTCTCTTCTGGGGCCAACGTCCTGACTTTC.

This sequence joins TRBV9 and TRBJ2-7, with D possibly TRBD1 on 6 matching bases. This CDR3 has 14 amino acids. V was trimmed by 2 bases and J by 0 bases, leaving 9 bases between them. The germline gives CDR1 SGDLS, CDR2 YYNGEE. CDR3 nucleotide sequence: TGTGCCAGCAGCGTCGGGGACATCTCCTACGAGCAGTACTTC. This translates into CASSVGDISYEQYF.

The rearrangement links TRBV25-1 to TRBJ2-2; 9 nucleotides match TRBD2. The germline gives CDR1 MGHDK, CDR2 SYGVNS. This CDR3 contains 13 residues. V was pared by 5 bases and J by 8 bases, with 3 bases of the junction left unmatched. Written as DNA, the CDR3 is TGTGCCAGCAGTTATAGCGGGAGTGGGGAGCTGTTTTTT. Its protein product is CASSYSGSGELFF.

The DNA for the CDR3 is TGCGCCAGCAGTCAAGCGGCAGGGGCGCCGTGCACTGAAGCTTTCTTT. This codes for CASSQAAGAPCTEAFF. The V gene is TRBV23-1, the J gene TRBJ1-1; D possibly corresponds to TRBD1 (6 bases). TRBV23-1 is an open reading frame, and its role is uncertain. Trimming stripped 2 bases from V and 4 bases from J, with 17 bases between. The CDR3 is made up of 16 amino acids.

CDR3: CASSARDPAYEQYF. DNA of the CDR3: TGTGCCAGCAGCGCCCGGGACCCAGCCTACGAGCAGTACTTC. This chain uses TRBV9 with TRBJ2-7; D tentatively fits TRBD1 or TRBD2 (5 bases each). The CDR3 runs 14 residues. Trimming took off 3 bases at V and 2 bases at J, with 12 bases between the two ends. Germline values: CDR1 SGDLS, CDR2 YYNGEE.

The rearrangement links TRBV9 to TRBJ2-3; 9 nucleotides line up with TRBD2. This CDR3 contains 15 residues. The germline gives CDR1 SGDLS, CDR2 YYNGEE. With V trimmed by 3 bases and J by 2 bases, 4 bases remained unmatched. The CDR3 DNA sequence: TGTGCCAGCAGCGCTCCTAGCGGGAACACAGATACGCAGTATTTT. Translated, it gives CASSAPSGNTDTQYF.

V gene TRBV20-1 combines with J gene TRBJ2-1, with D tentatively TRBD1 or TRBD2 (5 bases each). Germline V gene sequence: CDR1 DFQATT, CDR2 SNEGSKA (reference sequence). This CDR3 contains 14 residues. The V end lost 5 bases, the J end lost 6 bases, and 17 bases lay between the germline ends. The CDR3: CSARAIGTLNEQFF. CDR3 sequence (DNA): TGCAGTGCTCGAGCAATCGGGACGCTCAATGAGCAGTTCTTC.

The chain joins TRBV11-2 to TRBJ1-1, with 8 positions matching TRBD1. V lost 5 bases and J lost 4; bases outside the gene matches: 6. The germline gives CDR1 SGHAT, CDR2 FQNNGV. This CDR3 comprises 14 residues. The CDR3 region has the DNA TGTGCCAGCAGCCGGGGACAGGCCGTCACTGAAGCTTTCTTT. Its protein is CASSRGQAVTEAFF.

The chain employs TRBV15 and TRBJ2-7; TRBD1 agrees at 9 bases. V shed 5 bases, J shed 3 bases, and the junction held 5 bases outside the gene matches. Per the germline V gene, CDR1 is LNHNV and CDR2 is YYDKDF (reference sequence). This CDR3 spans 14 amino acids. The DNA for the CDR3 is TGTGCCACCAGCCACCGGGACAGGGTCTACGAGCAGTACTTC. Protein product: CATSHRDRVYEQYF.

V and J are TRBV20-1 and TRBJ2-7; TRBD2 matches 9 bases. The CDR3 is made up of 15 amino acids. Germline CDR1 reads DFQATT; CDR2 reads SNEGSKA (reference sequence). Germline trimming cut 3 bases from V and 3 bases from J; bases unmatched to any gene: 9. The CDR3 is CSASQLAGTYYEQYF. The CDR3, as DNA: TGCAGTGCTAGTCAACTAGCGGGCACCTACTACGAGCAGTACTTC.

This chain joins TRBV6-5 and TRBJ2-2, with D possibly matching TRBD2 (5 bases). The CDR3 runs 12 residues. CDR1 MNHEY and CDR2 SVGAGI come from the germline V gene. The V and J ends lost 7 bases and 4 bases respectively, with 7 bases between them. DNA for the CDR3: TGTGCCAGCACCGAGGGCACCGGGGAGCTGTTTTTT. It yields the protein CASTEGTGELFF.

The rearrangement links TRBV13 to TRBJ2-7, with TRBD2 as a possible D gene (6 bases). The germline gives CDR1 PRHDT, CDR2 FYEKMQ (reference sequence). The V end lost 0 bases, the J end lost 6 bases, and 9 bases lay between the germline ends. The CDR3 extends over 13 amino acids. CDR3: CASSLGRRGEQYF. CDR3 sequence (DNA): TGTGCCAGCAGCTTAGGTAGGCGGGGCGAGCAGTACTTC.

This chain joins TRBV6-5 and TRBJ1-3; 7 bases are a match to TRBD1. The CDR3 has 18 residues. Germline lookup yields CDR1 MNHEY and CDR2 SVGAGI. V dropped 0 bases and J dropped 1; count of bases not matched to a gene: 9. The CDR3 loop reads CASSYSPGTEVSGNTIYF. CDR3 in DNA: TGTGCCAGCAGTTACTCTCCCGGGACAGAAGTTTCTGGAAACACCATATATTTT.

The gene calls are TRBV25-1 and TRBJ1-2, with D possibly matching TRBD1 (5 bases). CDR3 length: 13 amino acids. With 7 bases removed from V and 6 bases from J, the gap between germline ends came to 15 bases. Germline V gene data show CDR1 as MGHDK and CDR2 as SYGVNS. CDR3: CASTRRGGDGYTF. The CDR3, as DNA: TGTGCCAGCACTCGGCGTGGGGGGGATGGCTACACCTTC.